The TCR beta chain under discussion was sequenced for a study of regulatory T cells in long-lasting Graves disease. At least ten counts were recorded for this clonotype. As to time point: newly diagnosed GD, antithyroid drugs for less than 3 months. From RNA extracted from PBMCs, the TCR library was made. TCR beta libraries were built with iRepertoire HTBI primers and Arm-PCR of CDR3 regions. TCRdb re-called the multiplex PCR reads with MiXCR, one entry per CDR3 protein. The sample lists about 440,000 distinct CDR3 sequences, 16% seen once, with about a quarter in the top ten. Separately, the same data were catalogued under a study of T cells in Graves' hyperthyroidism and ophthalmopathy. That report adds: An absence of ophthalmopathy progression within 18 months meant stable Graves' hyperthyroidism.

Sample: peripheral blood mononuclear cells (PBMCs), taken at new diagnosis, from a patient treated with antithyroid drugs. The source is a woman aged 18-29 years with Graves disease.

In DNA form, the CDR3 reads TGTGCCAGCGAGGGACTAACGGGCGACAATGAGCAGTTCTTC. Protein sequence: CASEGLTGDNEQFF. The V call is TRBV2, the J call TRBJ2-1; 7 nucleotides align to TRBD2. The V gene's germline CDR1 is SNHLY and CDR2 FYNNEI. J was trimmed by 5 bases and V by 8 bases; bases with no gene match: 9. CDR3 length: 14 residues.